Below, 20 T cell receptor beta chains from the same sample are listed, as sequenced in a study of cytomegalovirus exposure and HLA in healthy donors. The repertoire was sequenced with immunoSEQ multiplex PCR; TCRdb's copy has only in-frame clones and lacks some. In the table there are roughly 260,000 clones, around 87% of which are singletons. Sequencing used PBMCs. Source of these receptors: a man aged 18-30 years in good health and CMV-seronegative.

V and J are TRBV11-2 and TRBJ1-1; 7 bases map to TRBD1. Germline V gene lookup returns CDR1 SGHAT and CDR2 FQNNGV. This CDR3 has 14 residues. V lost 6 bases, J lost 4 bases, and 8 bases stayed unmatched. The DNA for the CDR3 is TGTGCCAGCAGAAGGGGGCGCGAAGTCACTGAAGCTTTCTTT. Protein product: CASRRGREVTEAFF. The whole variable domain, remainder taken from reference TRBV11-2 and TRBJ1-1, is EAGVAQSPRYKIIEKRQSVAFWCNPISGHATLYWYQQILGQGPKLLIQFQNNGVVDDSQLPKDRFSAERLKGVDSTLKIQPAKLEDSAVYLCASRRGREVTEAFFGQGTRLTVV.

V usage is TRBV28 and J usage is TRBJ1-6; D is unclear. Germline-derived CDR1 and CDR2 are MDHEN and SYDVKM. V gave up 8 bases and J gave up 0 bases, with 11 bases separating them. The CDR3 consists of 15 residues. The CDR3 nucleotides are TGTGCCAGCCGCGGATTCAGCTCCTATAATTCACCCCTCCACTTT. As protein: CASRGFSSYNSPLHF.

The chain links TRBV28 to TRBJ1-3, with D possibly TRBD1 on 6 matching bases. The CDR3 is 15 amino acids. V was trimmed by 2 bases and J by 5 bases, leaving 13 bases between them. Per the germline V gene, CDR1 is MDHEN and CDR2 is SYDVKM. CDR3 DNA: TGTGCCAGCAGTTTACCAGGGGCAGCAAGAAACACCATATATTTT. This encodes CASSLPGAARNTIYF.

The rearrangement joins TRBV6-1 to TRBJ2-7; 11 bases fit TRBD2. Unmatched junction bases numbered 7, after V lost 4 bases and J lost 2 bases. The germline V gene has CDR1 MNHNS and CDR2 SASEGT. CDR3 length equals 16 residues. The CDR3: CASSGRTSGRTYEQYF. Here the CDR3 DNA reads TGTGCCAGCAGTGGGCGGACTAGCGGGCGAACCTACGAGCAGTACTTC.

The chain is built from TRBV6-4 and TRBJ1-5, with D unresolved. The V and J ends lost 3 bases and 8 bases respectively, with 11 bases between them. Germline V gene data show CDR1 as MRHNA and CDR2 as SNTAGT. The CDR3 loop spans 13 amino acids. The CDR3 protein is CASSDGETEPQHF. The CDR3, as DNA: TGTGCCAGCAGTGATGGTGAAACGGAGCCCCAGCATTTT.

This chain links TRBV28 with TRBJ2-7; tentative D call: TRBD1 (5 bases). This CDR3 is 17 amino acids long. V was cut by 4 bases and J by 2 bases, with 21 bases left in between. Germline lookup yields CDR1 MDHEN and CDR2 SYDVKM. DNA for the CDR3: TGTGCCAGCAGTTCTGTTACCCAAAAGGGCAGGGCCTACGAGCAGTACTTC. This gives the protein CASSSVTQKGRAYEQYF.

CDR3 residues: CASADPGSNNSPLHF. The CDR3 DNA follows: TGTGCCAGCGCTGATCCGGGATCTAATAATTCACCCCTCCACTTT. The chain employs TRBV7-9 and TRBJ1-6; D ambiguous. The CDR3 totals 15 residues. The V gene's germline CDR1 is SEHNR and CDR2 FQNEAQ (reference sequence). With 8 bases removed from V and 5 bases from J, the gap between germline ends came to 16 bases. The full variable domain, its missing parts supplied by reference TRBV7-9 and TRBJ1-6, is DTGVSQNPRHKITKRGQNVTFRCDPISEHNRLYWYRQTLGQGPEFLTYFQNEAQLEKSRLLSDRFSAERPKGSFSTLEIQRTEQGDSAMYLCASADPGSNNSPLHFGNGTRLTVT.

The CDR3 spells CASSQEGGAPGEQYF. The CDR3 nucleotides are TGCGCCAGCAGCCAAGAAGGCGGGGCCCCCGGAGAGCAGTACTTC. The chain has TRBV4-1 and TRBJ2-7, with D possibly TRBD2 on 6 matching bases. The V gene's germline CDR1 is MGHRA and CDR2 YSYEKL. There are 15 residues in the CDR3. The germline V and J ends were trimmed by 0 bases and 7 bases, with 16 bases remaining between them.

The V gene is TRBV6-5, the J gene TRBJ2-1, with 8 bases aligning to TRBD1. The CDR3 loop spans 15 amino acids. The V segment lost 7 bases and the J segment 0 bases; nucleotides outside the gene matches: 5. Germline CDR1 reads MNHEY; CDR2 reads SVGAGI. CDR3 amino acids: CASTGQGSSYNEQFF. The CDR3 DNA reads TGTGCCAGCACCGGACAGGGAAGCTCCTACAATGAGCAGTTCTTC.

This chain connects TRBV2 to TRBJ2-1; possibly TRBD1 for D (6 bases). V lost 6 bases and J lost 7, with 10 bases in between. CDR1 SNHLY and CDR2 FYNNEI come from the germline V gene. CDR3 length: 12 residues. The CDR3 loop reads CASSTGKNEQFF. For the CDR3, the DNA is TGTGCCAGCAGCACAGGGAAGAATGAGCAGTTCTTC. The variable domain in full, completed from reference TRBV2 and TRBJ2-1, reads EPEVTQTPSHQVTQMGQEVILRCVPISNHLYFYWYRQILGQKVEFLVSFYNNEISEKSEIFDDQFSVERPDGSNFTLKIRSTKLEDSAMYFCASSTGKNEQFFGPGTRLTVL.

As DNA, the CDR3 is TGTGCCAGCAGTTCGACAGGCCATTATCTCTACGAGCAGTACTTC. Amino acids: CASSSTGHYLYEQYF. The gene calls are TRBV27 and TRBJ2-7; D is perhaps TRBD1 (6 bases). This CDR3 contains 15 residues. Between the trimmed V and J ends, which lost 4 bases and 3 bases, there was a span of 16 bases. Germline V gives CDR1 MNHEY, CDR2 SMNVEV (reference sequence).

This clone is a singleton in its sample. The CDR3 DNA reads TGCGCCAGCAGCCAAGAGGAATACAGGGGAACCAATCAGCCCCAGCATTTT. Protein: CASSQEEYRGTNQPQHF. The V and J genes are TRBV4-1 and TRBJ1-5; 7 positions match TRBD1. This CDR3 has 17 amino acids. Germline trimming cut 0 bases from V and 3 bases from J; bases unmatched to any gene: 8. The germline gives CDR1 MGHRA, CDR2 YSYEKL.

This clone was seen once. DNA of the CDR3: TGTGCCAGCAGCCCACCCCGCGGACCCAATCAAGGGGACACTGAAGCTTTCTTT. Protein product: CASSPPRGPNQGDTEAFF. This chain joins TRBV7-2 and TRBJ1-1; maybe TRBD1 (5 bases). The germline V and J ends were trimmed by 5 bases and 3 bases, with 25 bases remaining between them. Germline V gene lookup returns CDR1 SGHTA and CDR2 FQGNSA. The CDR3 has 18 amino acids. The complete variable domain, with remaining parts taken from reference TRBV7-2 and TRBJ1-1, reads GAGVSQSPSNKVTEKGKDVELRCDPISGHTALYWYRQSLGQGLEFLIYFQGNSAPDKSGLPSDRFSAERTGGSVSTLTIQRTQQEDSAVYLCASSPPRGPNQGDTEAFFGQGTRLTVV.

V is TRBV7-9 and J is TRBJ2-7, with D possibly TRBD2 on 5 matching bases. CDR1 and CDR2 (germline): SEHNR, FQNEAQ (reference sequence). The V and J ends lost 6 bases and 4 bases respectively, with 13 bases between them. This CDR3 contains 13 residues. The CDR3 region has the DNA TGTGCCAGCAGAGATCCGGAGGTTTACGAGCAGTACTTC. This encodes CASRDPEVYEQYF.

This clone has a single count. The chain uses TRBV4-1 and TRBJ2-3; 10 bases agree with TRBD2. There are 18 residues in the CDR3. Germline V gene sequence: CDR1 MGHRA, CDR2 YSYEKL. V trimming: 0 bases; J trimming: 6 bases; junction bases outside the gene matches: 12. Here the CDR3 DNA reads TGCGCCAGCAGCCAAGATGCCAGCGGGGGGGTTCCGACCGATACGCAGTATTTT. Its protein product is CASSQDASGGVPTDTQYF.

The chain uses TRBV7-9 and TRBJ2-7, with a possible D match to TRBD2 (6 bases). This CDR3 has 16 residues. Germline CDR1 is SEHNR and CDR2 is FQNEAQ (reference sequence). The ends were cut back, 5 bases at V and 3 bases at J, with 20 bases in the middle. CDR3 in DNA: TGTGCCAGCAGCATTTGGGGAGGCGGACGATTCTACGAGCAGTACTTC. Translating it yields CASSIWGGGRFYEQYF.

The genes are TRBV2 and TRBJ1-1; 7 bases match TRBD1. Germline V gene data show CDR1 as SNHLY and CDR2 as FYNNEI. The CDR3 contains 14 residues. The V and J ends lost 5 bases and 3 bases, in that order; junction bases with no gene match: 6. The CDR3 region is CASSWDSHYTEAFF. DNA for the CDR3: TGTGCCAGCAGTTGGGACAGCCATTACACTGAAGCTTTCTTT. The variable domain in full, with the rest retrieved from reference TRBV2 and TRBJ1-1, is EPEVTQTPSHQVTQMGQEVILRCVPISNHLYFYWYRQILGQKVEFLVSFYNNEISEKSEIFDDQFSVERPDGSNFTLKIRSTKLEDSAMYFCASSWDSHYTEAFFGQGTRLTVV.

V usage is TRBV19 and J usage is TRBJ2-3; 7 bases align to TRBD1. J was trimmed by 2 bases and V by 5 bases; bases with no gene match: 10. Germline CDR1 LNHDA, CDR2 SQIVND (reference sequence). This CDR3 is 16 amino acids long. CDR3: CASSSRGGQSTDTQYF. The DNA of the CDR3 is TGTGCCAGTAGTTCACGAGGGGGACAGTCCACAGATACGCAGTATTTT.

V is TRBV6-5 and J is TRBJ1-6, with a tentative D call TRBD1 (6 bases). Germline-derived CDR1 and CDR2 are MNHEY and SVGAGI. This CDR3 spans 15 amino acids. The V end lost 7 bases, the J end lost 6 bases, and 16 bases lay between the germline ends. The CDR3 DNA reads TGTGCCAGCACTCTGGGGGCAGATACTAATTCACCCCTCCACTTT. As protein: CASTLGADTNSPLHF.

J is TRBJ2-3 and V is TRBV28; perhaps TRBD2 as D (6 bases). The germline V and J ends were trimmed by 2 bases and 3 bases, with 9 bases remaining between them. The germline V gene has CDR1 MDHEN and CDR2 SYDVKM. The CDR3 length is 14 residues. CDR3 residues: CASSLGRRTDTQYF. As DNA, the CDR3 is TGTGCCAGCAGTTTAGGGAGGAGGACAGATACGCAGTATTTT.